This T cell receptor (beta chain) originates from a study of control samples from healthy donors and cancer patients. V was shortened by 6 bases and J by 0 bases, with 9 bases between the two germline ends. Looked up from germline, CDR1 is SNHLY and CDR2 is FYNNEI. The CDR3 runs to 14 residues. The data were produced by immunoSEQ multiplex PCR, yet TCRdb's version contains in-frame clones alone and is incomplete. The table includes 120,000 to 150,000 clones, roughly 93% detected once. V is TRBV2 and J is TRBJ1-3; D gene ambiguous. This TCR came from a man aged 18 to 29 in good health. Specimen: blood. CDR3 DNA sequence: TGTGCCAGCAGGAGGGAGGCCTCTGGAAACACCATATATTTT. The encoded protein is CASRREASGNTIYF.